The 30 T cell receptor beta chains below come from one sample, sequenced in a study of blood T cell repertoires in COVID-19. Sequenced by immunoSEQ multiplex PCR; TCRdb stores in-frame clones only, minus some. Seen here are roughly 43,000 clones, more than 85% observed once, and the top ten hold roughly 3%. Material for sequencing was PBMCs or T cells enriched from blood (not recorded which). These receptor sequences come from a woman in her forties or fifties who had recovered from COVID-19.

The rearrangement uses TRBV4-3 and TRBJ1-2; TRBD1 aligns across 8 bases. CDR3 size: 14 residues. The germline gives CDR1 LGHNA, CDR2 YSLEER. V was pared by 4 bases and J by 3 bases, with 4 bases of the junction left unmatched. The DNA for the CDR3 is TGCGCCAGCAGCCCAACAGGGGGTGACTATGGCTACACCTTC. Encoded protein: CASSPTGGDYGYTF.

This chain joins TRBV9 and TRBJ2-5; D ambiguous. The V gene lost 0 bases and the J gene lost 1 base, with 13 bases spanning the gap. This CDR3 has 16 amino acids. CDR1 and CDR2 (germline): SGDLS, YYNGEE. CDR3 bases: TGTGCCAGCAGCGTAGCAGGTGTCCTATCCCAAGAGACCCAGTACTTC. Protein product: CASSVAGVLSQETQYF. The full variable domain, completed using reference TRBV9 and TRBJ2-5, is DSGVTQTPKHLITATGQRVTLRCSPRSGDLSVYWYQQSLDQGLQFLIQYYNGEERAKGNILERFSAQQFPDLHSELNLSSLELGDSALYFCASSVAGVLSQETQYFGPGTRLLVL.

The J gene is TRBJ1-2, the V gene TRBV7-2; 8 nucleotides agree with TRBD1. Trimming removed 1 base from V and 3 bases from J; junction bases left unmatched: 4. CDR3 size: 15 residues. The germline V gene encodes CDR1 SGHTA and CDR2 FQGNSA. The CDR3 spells CASSLGTGSYYGYTF. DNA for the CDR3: TGTGCCAGCAGCTTAGGGACAGGGAGTTACTATGGCTACACCTTC. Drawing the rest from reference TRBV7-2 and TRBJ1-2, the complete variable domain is GAGVSQSPSNKVTEKGKDVELRCDPISGHTALYWYRQSLGQGLEFLIYFQGNSAPDKSGLPSDRFSAERTGGSVSTLTIQRTQQEDSAVYLCASSLGTGSYYGYTFGSGTRLTVV.

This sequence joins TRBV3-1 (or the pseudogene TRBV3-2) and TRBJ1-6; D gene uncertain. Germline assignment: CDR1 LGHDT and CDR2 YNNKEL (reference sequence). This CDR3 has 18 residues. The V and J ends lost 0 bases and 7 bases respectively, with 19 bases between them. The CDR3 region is CASSQDHPTGGSNSPLHF. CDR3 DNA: TGTGCCAGCAGCCAAGATCACCCCACGGGAGGATCCAATTCACCCCTCCACTTT.

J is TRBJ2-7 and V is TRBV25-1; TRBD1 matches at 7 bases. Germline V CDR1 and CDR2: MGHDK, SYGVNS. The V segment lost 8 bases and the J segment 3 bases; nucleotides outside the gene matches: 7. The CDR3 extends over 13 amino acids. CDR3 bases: TGTGCCAGCCGGCCGACAGGGTACTACGAGCAGTACTTC. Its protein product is CASRPTGYYEQYF.

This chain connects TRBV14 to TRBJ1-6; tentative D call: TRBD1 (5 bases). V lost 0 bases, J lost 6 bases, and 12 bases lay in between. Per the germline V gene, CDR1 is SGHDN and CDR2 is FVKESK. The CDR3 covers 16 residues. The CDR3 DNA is TGTGCCAGCAGCCAAGAGAAGGGGTTCGGTAATTCACCCCTCCACTTT. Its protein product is CASSQEKGFGNSPLHF.

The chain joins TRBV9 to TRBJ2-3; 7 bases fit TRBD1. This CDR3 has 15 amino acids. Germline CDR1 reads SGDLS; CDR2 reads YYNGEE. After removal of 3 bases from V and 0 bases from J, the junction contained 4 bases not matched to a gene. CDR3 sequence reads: CASSGQGVSTDTQYF. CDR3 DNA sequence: TGTGCCAGCAGCGGACAGGGCGTGAGCACAGATACGCAGTATTTT.

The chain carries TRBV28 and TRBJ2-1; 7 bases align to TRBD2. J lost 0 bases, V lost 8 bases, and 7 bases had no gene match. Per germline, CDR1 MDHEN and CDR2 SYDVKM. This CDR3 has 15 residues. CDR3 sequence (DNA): TGTGCCAGCGACAGCGGGGACCGCTCCTACAATGAGCAGTTCTTC. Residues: CASDSGDRSYNEQFF.

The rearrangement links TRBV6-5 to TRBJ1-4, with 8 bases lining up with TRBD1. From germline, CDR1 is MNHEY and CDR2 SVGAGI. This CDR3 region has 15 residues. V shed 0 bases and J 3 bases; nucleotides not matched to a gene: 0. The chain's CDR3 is CASSYSGQANEKLFF. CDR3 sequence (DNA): TGTGCCAGCAGTTACTCGGGACAGGCTAATGAAAAACTGTTTTTT.

The CDR3 nucleotides read TGTGCCTGGACTCGGGATACAGGGAGAAACATTCAGTACTTC. This encodes CAWTRDTGRNIQYF. This chain uses TRBV30 with TRBJ2-4, with D possibly being TRBD1 (6 bases). Germline values: CDR1 GTSNPN, CDR2 SVGIG (reference sequence). The V and J ends lost 4 bases and 6 bases respectively, with 16 bases between them. CDR3 length: 14 residues.

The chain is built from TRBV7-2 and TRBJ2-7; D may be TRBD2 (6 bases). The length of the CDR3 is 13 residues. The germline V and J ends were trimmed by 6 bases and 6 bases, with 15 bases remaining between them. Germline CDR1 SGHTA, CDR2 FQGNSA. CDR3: CASRTGLNGEQYF. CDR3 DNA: TGTGCCAGCAGAACAGGACTAAACGGCGAGCAGTACTTC.

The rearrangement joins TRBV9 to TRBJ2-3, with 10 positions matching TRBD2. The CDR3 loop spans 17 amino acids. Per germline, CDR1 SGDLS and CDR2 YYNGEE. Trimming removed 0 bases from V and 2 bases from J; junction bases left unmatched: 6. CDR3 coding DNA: TGTGCCAGCAGCGTAGATCCAGCGGGGGGGATCACAGATACGCAGTATTTT. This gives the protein CASSVDPAGGITDTQYF.

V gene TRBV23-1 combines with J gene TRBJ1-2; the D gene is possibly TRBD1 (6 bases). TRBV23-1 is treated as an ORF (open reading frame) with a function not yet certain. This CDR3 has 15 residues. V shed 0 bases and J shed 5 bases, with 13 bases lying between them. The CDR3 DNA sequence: TGCGCCAGCAGTCAATCGAGGACAGAGAGGTATGGCTACACCTTC. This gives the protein CASSQSRTERYGYTF.

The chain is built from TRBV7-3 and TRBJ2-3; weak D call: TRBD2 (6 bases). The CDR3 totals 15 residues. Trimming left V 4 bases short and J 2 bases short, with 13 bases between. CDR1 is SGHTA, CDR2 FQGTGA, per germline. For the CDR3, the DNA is TGTGCCAGCAGCTCAAGGGGAGGAGACACAGATACGCAGTATTTT. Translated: CASSSRGGDTDTQYF.

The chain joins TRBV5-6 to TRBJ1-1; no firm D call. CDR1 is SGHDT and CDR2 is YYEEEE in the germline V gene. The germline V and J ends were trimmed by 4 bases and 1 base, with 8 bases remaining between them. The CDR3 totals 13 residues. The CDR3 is CASSTGGNTEAFF. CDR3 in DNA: TGTGCCAGCAGCACTGGAGGGAACACTGAAGCTTTCTTT.

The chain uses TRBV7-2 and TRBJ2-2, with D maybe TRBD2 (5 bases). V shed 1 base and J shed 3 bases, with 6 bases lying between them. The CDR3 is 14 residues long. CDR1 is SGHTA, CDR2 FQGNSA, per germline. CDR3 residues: CASSLGGYTGELFF. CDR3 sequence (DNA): TGTGCCAGCAGCTTAGGAGGGTACACCGGGGAGCTGTTTTTT.

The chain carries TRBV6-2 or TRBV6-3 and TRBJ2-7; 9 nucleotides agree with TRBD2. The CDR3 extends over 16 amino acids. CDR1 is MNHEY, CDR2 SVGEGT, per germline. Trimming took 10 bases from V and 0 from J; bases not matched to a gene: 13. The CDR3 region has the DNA TGTGCCACCACCCCCTACTTAGCGGGGGACTCCTACGAGCAGTACTTC. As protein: CATTPYLAGDSYEQYF.

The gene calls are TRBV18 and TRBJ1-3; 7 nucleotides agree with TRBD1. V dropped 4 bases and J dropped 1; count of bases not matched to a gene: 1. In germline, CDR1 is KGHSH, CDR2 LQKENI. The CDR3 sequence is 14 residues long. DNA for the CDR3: TGTGCCAGCTCACGACAGGGATCTGGAAACACCATATATTTT. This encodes CASSRQGSGNTIYF.

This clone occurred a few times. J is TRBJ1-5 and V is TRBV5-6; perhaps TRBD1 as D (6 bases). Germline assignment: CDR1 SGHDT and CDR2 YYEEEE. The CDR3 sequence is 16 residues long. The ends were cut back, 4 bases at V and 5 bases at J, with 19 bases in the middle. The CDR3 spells CASSRKSLRGYQPQHF. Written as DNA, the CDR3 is TGTGCCAGCAGCCGAAAGTCTCTTAGGGGGTATCAGCCCCAGCATTTT.

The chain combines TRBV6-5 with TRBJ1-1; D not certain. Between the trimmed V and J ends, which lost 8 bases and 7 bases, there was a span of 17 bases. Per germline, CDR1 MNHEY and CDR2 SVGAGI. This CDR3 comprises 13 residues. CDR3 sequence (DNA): TGTGCCAGCCATCCTCCGGAGATTGGTGAAGCTTTCTTT. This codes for CASHPPEIGEAFF.

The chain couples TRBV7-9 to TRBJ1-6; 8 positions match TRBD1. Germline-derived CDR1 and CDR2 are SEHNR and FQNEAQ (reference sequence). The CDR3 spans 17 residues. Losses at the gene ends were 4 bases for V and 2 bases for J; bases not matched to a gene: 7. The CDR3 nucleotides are TGTGCCAGCAGCTCTTCAGGGGGCGGGACCTATAATTCACCCCTCCACTTT. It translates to CASSSSGGGTYNSPLHF.

This chain's CDR3 is CASSLISSGSGTQYF. CDR3 DNA sequence: TGTGCCAGCAGCCTTATTTCTAGCGGGAGTGGGACCCAGTACTTC. V gene TRBV9 combines with J gene TRBJ2-5; 10 positions agree with TRBD2. J gave up 7 bases and V 4 bases, and 10 bases lay outside the gene matches. Germline V gives CDR1 SGDLS, CDR2 YYNGEE. The CDR3 covers 15 residues.

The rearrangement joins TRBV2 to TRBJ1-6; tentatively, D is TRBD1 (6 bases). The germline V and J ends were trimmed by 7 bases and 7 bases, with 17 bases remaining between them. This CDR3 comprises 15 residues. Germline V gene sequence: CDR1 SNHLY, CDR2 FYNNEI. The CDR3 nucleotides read TGTGCCAGCATTTTTCCTGCAGGGGACAATTCACCCCTCCACTTT. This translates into CASIFPAGDNSPLHF.

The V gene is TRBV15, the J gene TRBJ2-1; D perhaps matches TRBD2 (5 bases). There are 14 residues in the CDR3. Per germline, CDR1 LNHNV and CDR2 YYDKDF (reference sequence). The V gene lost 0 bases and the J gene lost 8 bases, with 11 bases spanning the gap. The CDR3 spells CATSRDRGSDEQFF. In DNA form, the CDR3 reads TGTGCCACCAGCAGAGATCGTGGGAGCGATGAGCAGTTCTTC.

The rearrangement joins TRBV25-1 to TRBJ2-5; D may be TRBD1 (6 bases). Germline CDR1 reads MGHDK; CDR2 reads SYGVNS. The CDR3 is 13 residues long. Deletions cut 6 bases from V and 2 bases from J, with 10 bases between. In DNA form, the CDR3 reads TGTGCCAGCAGCACAGGGCCACAAGAGACCCAGTACTTC. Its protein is CASSTGPQETQYF.

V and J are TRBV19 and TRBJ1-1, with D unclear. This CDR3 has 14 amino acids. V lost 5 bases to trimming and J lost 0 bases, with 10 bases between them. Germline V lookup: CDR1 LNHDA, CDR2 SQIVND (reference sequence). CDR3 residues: CASSLQAVNTEAFF. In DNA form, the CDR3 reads TGTGCCAGTAGTCTCCAGGCCGTGAACACTGAAGCTTTCTTT. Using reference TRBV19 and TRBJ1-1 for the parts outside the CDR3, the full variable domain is DGGITQSPKYLFRKEGQNVTLSCEQNLNHDAMYWYRQDPGQGLRLIYYSQIVNDFQKGDIAEGYSVSREKKESFPLTVTSAQKNPTAFYLCASSLQAVNTEAFFGQGTRLTVV.

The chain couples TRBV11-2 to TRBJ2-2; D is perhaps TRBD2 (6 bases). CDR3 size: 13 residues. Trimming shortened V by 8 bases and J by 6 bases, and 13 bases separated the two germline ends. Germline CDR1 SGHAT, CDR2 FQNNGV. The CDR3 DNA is TGTGCCAGCCACCGACCGGGGGCCGGGGAGCTGTTTTTT. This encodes CASHRPGAGELFF.

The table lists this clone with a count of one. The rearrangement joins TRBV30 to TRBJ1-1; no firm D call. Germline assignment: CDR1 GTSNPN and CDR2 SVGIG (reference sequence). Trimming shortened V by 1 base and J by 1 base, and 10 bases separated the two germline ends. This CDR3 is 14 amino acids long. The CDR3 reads CAWSGFGGNTEAFF. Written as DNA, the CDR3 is TGTGCCTGGAGTGGATTTGGAGGGAACACTGAAGCTTTCTTT.

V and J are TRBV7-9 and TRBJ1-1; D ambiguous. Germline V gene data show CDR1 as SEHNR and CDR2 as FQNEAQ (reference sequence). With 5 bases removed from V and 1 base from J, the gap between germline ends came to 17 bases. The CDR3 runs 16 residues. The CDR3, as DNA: TGTGCCAGCAGCCAGGTTATTGGAAGCCAGAACACTGAAGCTTTCTTT. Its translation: CASSQVIGSQNTEAFF.

CDR3 residues: CASSTGGTGANYGYTF. CDR3 nucleotide sequence: TGTGCCAGCAGCACCGGGGGGACAGGGGCTAACTATGGCTACACCTTC. The V call is TRBV11-3, the J call TRBJ1-2, with 10 bases that match TRBD1. This CDR3 is 16 amino acids long. Per the germline V gene, CDR1 is SGHNT and CDR2 is YENEEA. V was pared by 5 bases and J by 0 bases, with 6 bases of the junction left unmatched.